This TCR beta chain was found in a study of human T cells and chemical hapten exposure (dated by TCRdb to the early 2020s). As for the study more broadly: Libraries were pooled for sequencing, and per-sample TCR yields varied mainly because of small differences in library volumes within the pool. Peripheral blood TCR repertoire changes were tracked in vivo in alopecia patients during primary and secondary sensitization to the hapten diphenylcyclopropenone (DPC). On the study overall, not on this receptor specifically: The number of TCRs above 1 in 1000 frequency did not change with DPC sensitization; there was no evidence of global repertoire structure alterations. Repeated subsampling changed both the strength of the expansion versus patch-test correlation and the threshold at which the correlation became significant.

During library preparation, unique molecular identifiers were attached to individual cDNA molecules so that TCRs could be counted in a quantitative, reproducible way. Each blood RNA sample was used to sequence both TCR alpha and TCR beta chains. Per the authors' processing: The median number of TCRs per sample was 85,000 to 100,000, ranging from 23,224 to 690,600. The Decombinator software suite was used to annotate the V, J and CDR3 of the TCR reads. For PS versus PT1 abundance plots, all samples were subsampled to the same number of TCRs (28,000). Expanded TCRs were defined as absent before sensitization and observed at least eight times at the 2-week time point. The raw public data were reprocessed by TCRdb itself: fastp quality trimming at Q25, MiXCR clonotype calling, in-frame beta chains only. Each CDR3 protein appears once, grouped with its most common genes and DNA. These V and J calls are TCRdb output, not the study's own analysis. The sample yields around 120,000 distinct CDR3 sequences; over 7% were counted once. The ten largest clones take up just over 1.4% of the sample.

Total RNA was extracted from unfractionated whole blood that had been collected in Tempus Blood RNA tubes. As TCR sequencing controls, a few healthy volunteers were used, with blood taken at day 0, 2 weeks and 6 weeks. The CDR3, from cysteine to phenylalanine, totals 14 residues. This entry keeps only the CDR3 DNA: 42 bases, framed from base 1. The CDR1 and CDR2 encoded by the germline V gene (reference sequence) are MNHEY and SMNVEV. V has 6 bases trimmed and J has 7 bases trimmed; junction bases matching no gene number 3. This clonotype was detected ten times or more. There is no known antigen for this receptor. Base quality data are lacking; no much larger clone is found one base away.

The material sequenced was whole blood. The origin of this receptor is a human donor in good health. Some clones in this sample may be carry-over from other donors' samples. Donor details come from another sample of the same person, matched by shared clones. Rearrangement joined TRBV27 to TRBJ1-6, with 10 bases matching TRBD1. The nucleotide sequence reads TGTGCCAGCAGCCCGGGACAGGGGAATTCACCCCTCCACTTT. The encoded protein is CASSPGQGNSPLHF.